This is a list of T cell receptor beta chains from one sample in a study of T cell changes during pregnancy in multiple sclerosis. This table comes from immunoSEQ multiplex PCR, and its TCRdb copy is limited to in-frame clones, with some not included. Found here are roughly 23,000 clones, approximately 90% of them singletons; the top ten hold around 7%. The sequenced sample was CD8+ T cells from peripheral blood mononuclear cells, obtained in the first trimester of pregnancy. Receptor source: a female donor with multiple sclerosis, enrolled in a pregnancy study. Each CDR3 is given with its conserved first and last residue. The order of the fields is J gene, D gene, clone size, V gene, CDR3 protein, CDR3 DNA. D genes are given only for firm matches. Clone size, where shown, is once, few, many, or a class for clones that have expanded.

J gene: TRBJ2-1
D gene: TRBD2
clone size: once
V gene: TRBV6-6
CDR3 protein: CASSYLVGGEQFF
CDR3 DNA: TGTGCCAGCAGTTACTTGGTGGGGGGGGAACAGTTCTTC

J gene: TRBJ2-1
D gene: NA
clone size: NA
V gene: TRBV16
CDR3 protein: CASSQSQGQDNEQFF
CDR3 DNA: TGTGCCAGCAGCCAATCCCAGGGGCAAGACAATGAGCAGTTCTTC

J gene: TRBJ2-2
D gene: TRBD2
clone size: NA
V gene: TRBV9
CDR3 protein: CASSVDGSGSVDRELFF
CDR3 DNA: TGTGCCAGCAGCGTAGATGGTAGCGGGAGTGTTGACCGGGAGCTGTTTTTT

J gene: TRBJ2-1
D gene: TRBD2
clone size: NA
V gene: TRBV2
CDR3 protein: CASRDPLGTSGSNEQFF
CDR3 DNA: TGTGCCAGCAGGGACCCGTTGGGGACTAGCGGGAGCAATGAGCAGTTCTTC

J gene: TRBJ2-1
D gene: TRBD2
clone size: NA
V gene: TRBV6-4
CDR3 protein: CASSVSGSVNEQFF
CDR3 DNA: TGTGCCAGCAGTGTAAGCGGGAGTGTAAATGAGCAGTTCTTC

J gene: TRBJ2-2
D gene: TRBD2
clone size: once
V gene: TRBV9
CDR3 protein: CASSPERLAGWGGELFF
CDR3 DNA: TGTGCCAGCAGCCCAGAAAGACTAGCGGGATGGGGTGGGGAGCTGTTTTTT

J gene: TRBJ2-1
D gene: TRBD2
clone size: NA
V gene: TRBV9
CDR3 protein: CASRPYLAGNPSYNEQFF
CDR3 DNA: TGTGCCAGCAGACCGTATCTAGCGGGGAATCCCTCCTACAATGAGCAGTTCTTC

J gene: TRBJ1-1
D gene: NA
clone size: NA
V gene: TRBV19
CDR3 protein: CASRRTALQNTEAFF
CDR3 DNA: TGTGCCAGTAGACGGACAGCTCTCCAGAACACTGAAGCTTTCTTT

J gene: TRBJ2-6
D gene: NA
clone size: NA
V gene: TRBV4-3
CDR3 protein: CASSMTPGLSGANVLTF
CDR3 DNA: TGCGCCAGCAGTATGACCCCAGGGCTCTCTGGGGCCAACGTCCTGACTTTC

J gene: TRBJ2-7
D gene: NA
clone size: NA
V gene: TRBV9
CDR3 protein: CASSPRGGGRYEQYF
CDR3 DNA: TGTGCCAGCAGCCCCCGTGGAGGGGGCAGGTACGAGCAGTACTTC

J gene: TRBJ2-1
D gene: NA
clone size: NA
V gene: TRBV9
CDR3 protein: CASSVRDFSYNEQFF
CDR3 DNA: TGTGCCAGCAGCGTCCGTGACTTTTCCTACAATGAGCAGTTCTTC

J gene: TRBJ1-2
D gene: TRBD1
clone size: NA
V gene: TRBV5-8
CDR3 protein: CASSQQGAVYGYTF
CDR3 DNA: TGTGCCAGCAGCCAACAGGGGGCGGTCTATGGCTACACCTTC

J gene: TRBJ2-7
D gene: NA
clone size: NA
V gene: TRBV4-2
CDR3 protein: CASSPPGTDDYEQYF
CDR3 DNA: TGTGCCAGCAGCCCCCCCGGGACTGATGACTACGAGCAGTACTTC

J gene: TRBJ2-7
D gene: TRBD2
clone size: large
V gene: TRBV4-2
CDR3 protein: CASSQGTSGSDEQYF
CDR3 DNA: TGTGCCAGCAGCCAAGGGACTAGCGGGAGTGACGAGCAGTACTTC

J gene: TRBJ1-1
D gene: NA
clone size: NA
V gene: TRBV4-1
CDR3 protein: CASSPQGLNTEAFF
CDR3 DNA: TGCGCCAGCAGCCCGCAGGGATTGAACACTGAAGCTTTCTTT

J gene: TRBJ2-7
D gene: TRBD1
clone size: NA
V gene: TRBV19
CDR3 protein: CASSAGTGGYEQYF
CDR3 DNA: TGTGCCAGTAGCGCCGGGACAGGGGGCTACGAGCAGTACTTC

J gene: TRBJ2-7
D gene: NA
clone size: once
V gene: TRBV27
CDR3 protein: CASTPSLPGAEQYF
CDR3 DNA: TGTGCCAGCACCCCCTCTCTGCCAGGGGCCGAGCAGTACTTC

J gene: TRBJ1-1
D gene: NA
clone size: NA
V gene: TRBV27
CDR3 protein: CASRTGMNTEAFF
CDR3 DNA: TGTGCCAGCAGGACAGGTATGAACACTGAAGCTTTCTTT

J gene: TRBJ2-7
D gene: NA
clone size: NA
V gene: TRBV9
CDR3 protein: CASGDQALEQYF
CDR3 DNA: TGTGCCAGCGGAGACCAAGCATTAGAGCAGTACTTC

J gene: TRBJ2-3
D gene: TRBD2
clone size: once
V gene: TRBV14
CDR3 protein: CASSQDPGLVTDTQYF
CDR3 DNA: TGTGCCAGCAGCCAAGACCCGGGACTAGTCACAGATACGCAGTATTTT

J gene: TRBJ2-4
D gene: NA
clone size: NA
V gene: TRBV6-1
CDR3 protein: CASSDHSSSAKNIQYF
CDR3 DNA: TGTGCCAGCAGTGACCACTCTAGTTCGGCCAAAAACATTCAGTACTTC

J gene: TRBJ1-2
D gene: NA
clone size: NA
V gene: TRBV27
CDR3 protein: CASSLSQSGGSGYTF
CDR3 DNA: TGTGCCAGCAGTTTATCGCAATCTGGGGGCTCTGGCTACACCTTC

J gene: TRBJ2-3
D gene: NA
clone size: once
V gene: TRBV9
CDR3 protein: CASSVDEGAATDTQYF
CDR3 DNA: TGTGCCAGCAGCGTAGATGAGGGCGCGGCCACAGATACGCAGTATTTT

J gene: TRBJ1-2
D gene: NA
clone size: once
V gene: TRBV7-9
CDR3 protein: CASRSGGLTYGYTF
CDR3 DNA: TGTGCCAGCAGATCCGGGGGGCTGACTTATGGCTACACCTTC

J gene: TRBJ1-2
D gene: TRBD1
clone size: NA
V gene: TRBV4-1
CDR3 protein: CASSQEATGLNYGYTF
CDR3 DNA: TGCGCCAGCAGCCAAGAGGCGACAGGGCTAAACTATGGCTACACCTTC

J gene: TRBJ1-1
D gene: TRBD1
clone size: NA
V gene: TRBV6-6
CDR3 protein: CASSLSDRGKTEAFF
CDR3 DNA: TGTGCCAGCAGTTTATCCGACAGGGGAAAGACTGAAGCTTTCTTT

J gene: TRBJ2-7
D gene: TRBD2
clone size: NA
V gene: TRBV27
CDR3 protein: CASSLGTSGSREQYF
CDR3 DNA: TGTGCCAGCAGTCTAGGGACTAGCGGGAGTCGCGAGCAGTACTTC

J gene: TRBJ2-3
D gene: NA
clone size: NA
V gene: TRBV21-1
CDR3 protein: CASSKGRGITDTQYF
CDR3 DNA: TGTGCCAGCAGCAAAGGAAGGGGGATTACAGATACGCAGTATTTT

J gene: TRBJ2-1
D gene: NA
clone size: NA
V gene: TRBV27
CDR3 protein: CASSFLSSYNEQFF
CDR3 DNA: TGTGCCAGCAGTTTCCTTAGCTCCTACAATGAGCAGTTCTTC

J gene: TRBJ1-2
D gene: NA
clone size: NA
V gene: TRBV4-3
CDR3 protein: CASSPSTGIRGYTF
CDR3 DNA: TGCGCCAGCAGCCCTAGCACGGGAATTCGGGGCTACACCTTC

J gene: TRBJ2-7
D gene: NA
clone size: NA
V gene: TRBV7-9
CDR3 protein: CASSLQTGVPSIEQYF
CDR3 DNA: TGTGCCAGCAGCTTGCAAACGGGAGTCCCTAGCATCGAGCAGTACTTC

J gene: TRBJ1-4
D gene: NA
clone size: NA
V gene: TRBV4-1
CDR3 protein: CASQDLTSEKLFF
CDR3 DNA: TGCGCCAGCCAAGACTTGACGAGTGAAAAACTGTTTTTT

J gene: TRBJ2-5
D gene: TRBD1
clone size: NA
V gene: TRBV5-1
CDR3 protein: CASSHGQGQETQYF
CDR3 DNA: TGCGCCAGCAGCCACGGACAGGGGCAAGAGACCCAGTACTTC

J gene: TRBJ1-2
D gene: TRBD1
clone size: few
V gene: TRBV19
CDR3 protein: CASSRTGDGYTF
CDR3 DNA: TGTGCCAGTAGTCGGACAGGGGATGGCTACACCTTC

J gene: TRBJ2-3
D gene: TRBD2
clone size: medium-sized
V gene: TRBV6-4
CDR3 protein: CASSETTSGGGTDTQYF
CDR3 DNA: TGTGCCAGCAGTGAGACGACTAGCGGAGGGGGCACAGATACGCAGTATTTT

J gene: TRBJ2-7
D gene: TRBD2
clone size: NA
V gene: TRBV11-2
CDR3 protein: CASSLDRTSGRTYEQYF
CDR3 DNA: TGTGCCAGCAGCTTAGACCGGACTAGCGGGAGGACCTACGAGCAGTACTTC

J gene: TRBJ2-7
D gene: TRBD1
clone size: NA
V gene: TRBV25-1
CDR3 protein: CASSVSGDRGLGEQYF
CDR3 DNA: TGTGCCAGCAGTGTGAGCGGGGACAGGGGGCTGGGCGAGCAGTACTTC

J gene: TRBJ2-2
D gene: NA
clone size: NA
V gene: TRBV19
CDR3 protein: CASSEKFGELFF
CDR3 DNA: TGTGCCAGTAGTGAGAAGTTCGGGGAGCTGTTTTTT

J gene: TRBJ2-7
D gene: NA
clone size: NA
V gene: TRBV6-1
CDR3 protein: CASSPPRTIAYEQYF
CDR3 DNA: TGTGCCAGCAGTCCTCCTCGTACCATAGCCTACGAGCAGTACTTC

J gene: TRBJ2-7
D gene: TRBD1
clone size: NA
V gene: TRBV11-2
CDR3 protein: CASSFGTGNSYEQYF
CDR3 DNA: TGTGCCAGCAGCTTCGGGACAGGAAACTCCTACGAGCAGTACTTC

J gene: TRBJ2-7
D gene: TRBD2
clone size: NA
V gene: TRBV5-5
CDR3 protein: CASSVTSGIEQYF
CDR3 DNA: TGTGCCAGCAGCGTGACTAGCGGGATCGAGCAGTACTTC

J gene: TRBJ2-3
D gene: NA
clone size: few
V gene: TRBV29-1
CDR3 protein: CSVNPWAMTDTQYF
CDR3 DNA: TGCAGCGTAAATCCTTGGGCAATGACAGATACGCAGTATTTT

J gene: TRBJ2-7
D gene: NA
clone size: NA
V gene: TRBV6-6
CDR3 protein: CASSPLEERISYEQYF
CDR3 DNA: TGTGCCAGCAGTCCACTTGAGGAGCGGATCTCCTACGAGCAGTACTTC

J gene: TRBJ2-1
D gene: TRBD2
clone size: NA
V gene: TRBV27
CDR3 protein: CASRLAPSYNEQFF
CDR3 DNA: TGTGCCAGCAGACTAGCGCCCTCCTACAATGAGCAGTTCTTC

J gene: TRBJ1-6
D gene: NA
clone size: NA
V gene: TRBV5-4
CDR3 protein: CASSSLSGDEYNSPLHF
CDR3 DNA: TGTGCCAGCAGCTCACTCTCCGGGGATGAATATAATTCACCCCTCCACTTT

J gene: TRBJ2-3
D gene: NA
clone size: medium-sized
V gene: TRBV6-4
CDR3 protein: CASSASSTDTQYF
CDR3 DNA: TGTGCCAGCAGTGCTAGCAGCACAGATACGCAGTATTTT

J gene: TRBJ1-1
D gene: TRBD1
clone size: NA
V gene: TRBV7-3
CDR3 protein: CASSSTGGRYTEAFF
CDR3 DNA: TGTGCCAGCAGCTCGACAGGGGGCAGGTACACTGAAGCTTTCTTT

J gene: TRBJ2-5
D gene: TRBD2
clone size: NA
V gene: TRBV5-1
CDR3 protein: CATRAPTSGVQETQYF
CDR3 DNA: TGCGCCACCCGTGCCCCTACTAGCGGGGTCCAAGAGACCCAGTACTTC

J gene: TRBJ2-5
D gene: TRBD2
clone size: once
V gene: TRBV5-1
CDR3 protein: CASRPRTSGTLGETQYF
CDR3 DNA: TGCGCCAGCAGACCACGGACTAGCGGGACTTTGGGAGAGACCCAGTACTTC

J gene: TRBJ2-1
D gene: TRBD1
clone size: NA
V gene: TRBV14
CDR3 protein: CASSQGQGPRNEQFF
CDR3 DNA: TGTGCCAGCAGCCAAGGACAGGGTCCTAGGAATGAGCAGTTCTTC

J gene: TRBJ2-7
D gene: NA
clone size: NA
V gene: TRBV7-9
CDR3 protein: CASSTTRGGSEQYF
CDR3 DNA: TGTGCCAGCAGCACAACCCGAGGAGGGTCCGAGCAGTACTTC

J gene: TRBJ1-5
D gene: NA
clone size: NA
V gene: TRBV6-1
CDR3 protein: CASSETGSSNQPQHF
CDR3 DNA: TGTGCCAGCAGTGAGACGGGAAGTAGCAATCAGCCCCAGCATTTT

J gene: TRBJ2-7
D gene: NA
clone size: NA
V gene: TRBV6-1
CDR3 protein: CASSPAEGYEQYF
CDR3 DNA: TGTGCCAGCAGCCCAGCGGAAGGCTACGAGCAGTACTTC

J gene: TRBJ2-7
D gene: TRBD2
clone size: NA
V gene: TRBV7-9
CDR3 protein: CASSLGGSRTYEQYF
CDR3 DNA: TGTGCCAGCAGCTTAGGCGGGAGCCGAACCTACGAGCAGTACTTC

J gene: TRBJ1-1
D gene: TRBD1
clone size: NA
V gene: TRBV4-3
CDR3 protein: CASSQDRGIDTEAFF
CDR3 DNA: TGCGCCAGCAGCCAAGACAGGGGGATAGACACTGAAGCTTTCTTT

J gene: TRBJ2-2
D gene: NA
clone size: NA
V gene: TRBV30
CDR3 protein: CAWSATTVTGELFF
CDR3 DNA: TGTGCCTGGAGTGCAACTACCGTCACCGGGGAGCTGTTTTTT

J gene: TRBJ2-7
D gene: NA
clone size: NA
V gene: TRBV10-3
CDR3 protein: CAISESGRGLITYEQYF
CDR3 DNA: TGTGCCATCAGTGAGTCTGGCAGGGGCTTGATTACCTACGAGCAGTACTTC

J gene: TRBJ2-7
D gene: NA
clone size: NA
V gene: TRBV6-1
CDR3 protein: CASRAASYEQYF
CDR3 DNA: TGTGCCAGCAGGGCGGCCTCCTACGAGCAGTACTTC

J gene: TRBJ2-7
D gene: NA
clone size: NA
V gene: TRBV7-2
CDR3 protein: CASSFGPGESYEQYF
CDR3 DNA: TGTGCCAGCAGCTTCGGTCCGGGGGAGTCCTACGAGCAGTACTTC